This T cell receptor beta chain was retrieved from a study of T cell repertoires in cytomegalovirus infection (dated by TCRdb to about 2019). Notes on the research overall: Peptide stimulations targeted recently identified HLA-C-restricted CMV epitopes, whose presentation resists viral immunomodulation, together with well-studied HLA-B-restricted epitopes. Donor HLA type was relevant to the analysis, as public TCR beta signatures indicated carriage of CMV infection together with the matching HLA type.

From the cysteine up to the phenylalanine, the CDR3 has a length of 15 residues. Left in the record is the CDR3 DNA by itself, 45 bases read in frame from the first base. The junction shows trimming of 3 bases on V and 2 bases on J, and the gene matches do not reach 5 bases of it. The treatment or condition label on this specimen signifies: in vitro stimulation with specific CMV peptide epitopes to enrich CMV-specific T cells. In the case of this clonotype: Its cognate antigen has yet to be identified. No base quality values were provided; no much bigger clone lies one nucleotide off.

Overall results and qualifications from the work: In both this cohort and an independent roughly 400-donor cohort, the cumulative frequency of public TCR beta family members distinguished carriers of CMV infection plus the relevant HLA type. In the ex vivo response, HLA-C-restricted CMV-specific TCR beta clonotypes were dominant, and in two of eight donors the single most frequent clonotype came from this HLA-C-restricted group.

The run used an Illumina HiSeq 1500. The raw public reads went through TCRdb reprocessing: fastp at Q25, MiXCR clone calling, in-frame beta chains kept. CDR3 protein duplicates are merged, each entry listing the most common genes and DNA. The sample table lists approximately 150,000 distinct CDR3 sequences, 20% to 25% of them with a count of one. The ten most abundant clones make up about 25% of the sample. In this chain, TRBV12-3 or TRBV12-4 is recombined with TRBJ2-5, and TRBD2 matches 8 of the central bases. The TCR originated in a human donor in good health (CMV status not recorded). Some clones in this sample may be carry-over from other donors' samples. The material sequenced was CD8+ T cells from cultured PBMCs, taken from culture after CMV antigen stimulation. The CDR3 reads as follows: CASSFQAGGQETQYF. The nucleotides are TGTGCCAGCAGTTTCCAGGCGGGGGGTCAAGAGACCCAGTACTTC.